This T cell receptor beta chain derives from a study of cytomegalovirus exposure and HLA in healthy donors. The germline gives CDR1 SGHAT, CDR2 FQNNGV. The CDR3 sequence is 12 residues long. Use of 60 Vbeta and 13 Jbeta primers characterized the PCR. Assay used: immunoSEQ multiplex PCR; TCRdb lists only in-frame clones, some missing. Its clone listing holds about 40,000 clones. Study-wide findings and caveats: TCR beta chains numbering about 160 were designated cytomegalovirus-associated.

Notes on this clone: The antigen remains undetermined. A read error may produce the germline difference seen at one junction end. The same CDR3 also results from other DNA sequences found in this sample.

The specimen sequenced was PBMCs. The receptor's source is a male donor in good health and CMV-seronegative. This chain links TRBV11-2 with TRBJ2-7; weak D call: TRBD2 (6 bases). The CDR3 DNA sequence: TGTGCAAGCAGCTTAGGGAGGTACGAGCAGTACTTC. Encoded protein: CASSLGRYEQYF.